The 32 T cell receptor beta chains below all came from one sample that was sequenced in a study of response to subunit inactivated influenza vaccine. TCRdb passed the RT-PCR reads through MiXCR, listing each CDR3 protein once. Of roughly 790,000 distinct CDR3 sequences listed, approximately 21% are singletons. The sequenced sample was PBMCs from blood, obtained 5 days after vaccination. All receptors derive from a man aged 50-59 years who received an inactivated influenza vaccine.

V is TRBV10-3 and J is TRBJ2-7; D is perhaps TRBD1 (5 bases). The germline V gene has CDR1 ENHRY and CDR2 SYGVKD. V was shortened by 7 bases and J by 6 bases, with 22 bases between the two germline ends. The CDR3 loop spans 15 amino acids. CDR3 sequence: CAINDPLGAQGEQYF. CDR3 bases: TGTGCCATCAATGACCCGTTGGGTGCGCAGGGCGAGCAGTACTTC.

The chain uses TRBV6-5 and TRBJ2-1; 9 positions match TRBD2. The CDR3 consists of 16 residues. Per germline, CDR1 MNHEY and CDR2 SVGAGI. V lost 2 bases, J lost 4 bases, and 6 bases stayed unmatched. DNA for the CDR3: TGTGCCAGCAGTTACGCTAGACTAGCGGAGTACAATGAGCAGTTCTTC. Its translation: CASSYARLAEYNEQFF.

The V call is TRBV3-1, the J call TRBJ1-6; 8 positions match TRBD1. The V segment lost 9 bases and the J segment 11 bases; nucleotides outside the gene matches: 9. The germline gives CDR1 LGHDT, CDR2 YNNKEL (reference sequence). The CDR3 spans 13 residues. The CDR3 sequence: CASKGQGGPPLHF. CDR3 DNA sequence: TGTGCCAGTAAAGGACAGGGAGGTCCACCCCTCCACTTT.

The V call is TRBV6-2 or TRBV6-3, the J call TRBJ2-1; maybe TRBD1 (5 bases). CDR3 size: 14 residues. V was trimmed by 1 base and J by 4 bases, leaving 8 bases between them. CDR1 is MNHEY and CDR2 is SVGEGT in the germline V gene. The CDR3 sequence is CASSYLTDYNEQFF. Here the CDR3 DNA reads TGTGCCAGCAGTTACTTGACAGATTACAATGAGCAGTTCTTC.

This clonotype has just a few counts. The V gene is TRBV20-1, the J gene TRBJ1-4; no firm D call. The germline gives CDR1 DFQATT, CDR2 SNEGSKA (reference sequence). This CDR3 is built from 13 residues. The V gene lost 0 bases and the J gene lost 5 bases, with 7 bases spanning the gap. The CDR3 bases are TGCAGTGCTAGAGATAGTATAAATGAAAAACTGTTTTTT. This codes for CSARDSINEKLFF.

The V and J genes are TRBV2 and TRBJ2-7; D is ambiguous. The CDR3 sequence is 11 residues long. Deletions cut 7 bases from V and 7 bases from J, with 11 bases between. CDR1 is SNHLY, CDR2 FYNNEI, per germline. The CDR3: CASTTDTEQYF. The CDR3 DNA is TGTGCCAGCACCACCGACACTGAGCAGTACTTC.

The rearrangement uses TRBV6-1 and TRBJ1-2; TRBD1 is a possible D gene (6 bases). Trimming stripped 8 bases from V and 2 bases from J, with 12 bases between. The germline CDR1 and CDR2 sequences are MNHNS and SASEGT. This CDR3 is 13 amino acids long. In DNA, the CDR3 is TGTGCCAGCGCGGGACAACAAAACTATGGCTACACCTTC. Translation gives CASAGQQNYGYTF.

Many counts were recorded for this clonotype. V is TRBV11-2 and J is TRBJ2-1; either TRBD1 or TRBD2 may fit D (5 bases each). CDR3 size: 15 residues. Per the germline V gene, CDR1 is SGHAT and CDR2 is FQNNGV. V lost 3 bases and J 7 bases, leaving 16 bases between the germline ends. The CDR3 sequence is CASSFPGPITNEQFF. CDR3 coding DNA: TGTGCCAGCAGCTTTCCGGGACCTATCACGAATGAGCAGTTCTTC.

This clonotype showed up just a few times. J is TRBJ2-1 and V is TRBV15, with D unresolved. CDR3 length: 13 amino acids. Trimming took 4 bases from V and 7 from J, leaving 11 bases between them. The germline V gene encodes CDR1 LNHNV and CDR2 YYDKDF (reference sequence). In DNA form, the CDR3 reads TGTGCCACCAGCATTGGTAGGCAAAATGAGCAGTTCTTC. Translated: CATSIGRQNEQFF.

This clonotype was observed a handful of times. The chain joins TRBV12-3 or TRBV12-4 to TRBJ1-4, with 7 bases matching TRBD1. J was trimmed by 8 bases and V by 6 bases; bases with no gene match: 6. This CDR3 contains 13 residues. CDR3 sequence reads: CASSQGEKEKLFF. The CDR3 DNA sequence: TGTGCCAGCAGCCAGGGGGAAAAAGAAAAACTGTTTTTT.

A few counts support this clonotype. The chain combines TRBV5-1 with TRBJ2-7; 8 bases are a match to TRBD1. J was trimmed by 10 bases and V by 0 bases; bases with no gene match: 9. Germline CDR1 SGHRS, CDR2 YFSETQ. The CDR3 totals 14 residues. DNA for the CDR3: TGCGCCAGCAGCTTGGGAGACAGGGGCGCCCTCCAGTACTTC. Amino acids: CASSLGDRGALQYF.

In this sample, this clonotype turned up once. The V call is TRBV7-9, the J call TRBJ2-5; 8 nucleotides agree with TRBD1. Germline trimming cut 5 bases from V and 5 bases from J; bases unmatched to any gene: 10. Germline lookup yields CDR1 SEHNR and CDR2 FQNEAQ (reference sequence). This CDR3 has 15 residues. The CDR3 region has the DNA TGTGCCAGCAGCCGGAGACAGGGGATCGGTGAGACCCAGTACTTC. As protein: CASSRRQGIGETQYF.

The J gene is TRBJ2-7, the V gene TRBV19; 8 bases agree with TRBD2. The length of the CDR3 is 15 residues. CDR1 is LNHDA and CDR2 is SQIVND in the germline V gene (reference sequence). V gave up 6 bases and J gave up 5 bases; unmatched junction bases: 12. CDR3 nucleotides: TGTGCCAGTAGCCGGACGTTAGCGGGAACCCACGAGCAGTACTTC. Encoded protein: CASSRTLAGTHEQYF.

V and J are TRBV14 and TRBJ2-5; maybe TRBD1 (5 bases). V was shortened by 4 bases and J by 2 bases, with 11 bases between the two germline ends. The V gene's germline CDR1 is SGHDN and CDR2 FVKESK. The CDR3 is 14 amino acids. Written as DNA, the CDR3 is TGTGCCAGCAGCCCATATCAGGGACAAGAGACCCAGTACTTC. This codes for CASSPYQGQETQYF.

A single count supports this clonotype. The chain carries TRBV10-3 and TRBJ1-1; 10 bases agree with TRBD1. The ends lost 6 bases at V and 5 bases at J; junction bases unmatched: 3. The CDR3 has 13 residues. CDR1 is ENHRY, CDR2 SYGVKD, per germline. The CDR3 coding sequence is TGTGCCATCAGCCCGGGACAGGGGACTGAAGCTTTCTTT. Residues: CAISPGQGTEAFF.

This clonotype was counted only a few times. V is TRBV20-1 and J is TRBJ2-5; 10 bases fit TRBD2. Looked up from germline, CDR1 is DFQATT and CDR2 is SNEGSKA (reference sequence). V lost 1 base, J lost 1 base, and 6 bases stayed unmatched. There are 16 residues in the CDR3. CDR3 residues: CSARVQREGPQETQYF. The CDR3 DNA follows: TGCAGTGCTAGAGTCCAGCGGGAGGGACCCCAAGAGACCCAGTACTTC.

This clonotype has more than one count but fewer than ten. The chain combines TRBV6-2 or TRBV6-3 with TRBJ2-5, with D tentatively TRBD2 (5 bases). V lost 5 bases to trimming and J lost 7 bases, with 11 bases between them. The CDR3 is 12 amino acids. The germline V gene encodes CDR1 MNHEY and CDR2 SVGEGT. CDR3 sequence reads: CASSTEGRTQYF. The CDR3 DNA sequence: TGTGCCAGCAGTACTGAAGGGAGGACCCAGTACTTC.

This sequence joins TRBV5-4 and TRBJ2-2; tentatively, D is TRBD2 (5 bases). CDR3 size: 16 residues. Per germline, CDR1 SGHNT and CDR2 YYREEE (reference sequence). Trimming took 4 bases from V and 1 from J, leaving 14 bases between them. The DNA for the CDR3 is TGTGCCAGCAGCAAAGGAGGTGTGGGGAACACCGGGGAGCTGTTTTTT. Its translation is CASSKGGVGNTGELFF.

The CDR3 spells CSASPGPRAGANVLTF. CDR3 DNA: TGCAGTGCTAGCCCGGGACCGAGAGCTGGGGCCAACGTCCTGACTTTC. This sequence joins TRBV20-1 and TRBJ2-6; D is possibly TRBD1 or TRBD2 (5 bases each). Per the germline V gene, CDR1 is DFQATT and CDR2 is SNEGSKA (reference sequence). Trimming left V 3 bases short and J 2 bases short, with 14 bases between. This CDR3 has 16 amino acids.

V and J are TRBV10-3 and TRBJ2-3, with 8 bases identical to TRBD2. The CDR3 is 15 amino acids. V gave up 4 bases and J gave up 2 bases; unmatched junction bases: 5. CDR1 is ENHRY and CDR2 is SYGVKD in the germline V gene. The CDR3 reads CAISGIAGYTDTQYF. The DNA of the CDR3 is TGTGCCATCAGTGGAATAGCGGGGTACACAGATACGCAGTATTTT.

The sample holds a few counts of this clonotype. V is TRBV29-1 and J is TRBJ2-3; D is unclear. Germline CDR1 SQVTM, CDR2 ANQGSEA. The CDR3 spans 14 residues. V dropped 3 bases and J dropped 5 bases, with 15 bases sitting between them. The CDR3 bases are TGCAGCGTTGATCCCTCCAACGTGGGAGATACGCAGTATTTT. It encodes CSVDPSNVGDTQYF.

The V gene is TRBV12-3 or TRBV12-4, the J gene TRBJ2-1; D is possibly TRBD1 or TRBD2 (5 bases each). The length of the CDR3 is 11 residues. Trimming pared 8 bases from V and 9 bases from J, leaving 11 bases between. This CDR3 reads CASRLRGEQFF. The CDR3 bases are TGTGCCAGCCGTCTGAGGGGTGAGCAGTTCTTC.

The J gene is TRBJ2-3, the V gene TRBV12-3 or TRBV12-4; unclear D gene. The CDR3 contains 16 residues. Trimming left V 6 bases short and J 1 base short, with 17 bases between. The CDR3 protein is CASSPRAQARTDTQYF. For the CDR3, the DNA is TGTGCCAGCAGCCCTAGGGCGCAGGCACGCACAGATACGCAGTATTTT.

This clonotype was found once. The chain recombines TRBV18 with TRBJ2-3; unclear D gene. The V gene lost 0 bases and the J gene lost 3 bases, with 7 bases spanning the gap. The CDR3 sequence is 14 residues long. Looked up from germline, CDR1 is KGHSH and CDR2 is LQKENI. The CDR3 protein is CASSPPSITDTQYF. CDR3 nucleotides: TGTGCCAGCTCACCACCGTCTATTACAGATACGCAGTATTTT.

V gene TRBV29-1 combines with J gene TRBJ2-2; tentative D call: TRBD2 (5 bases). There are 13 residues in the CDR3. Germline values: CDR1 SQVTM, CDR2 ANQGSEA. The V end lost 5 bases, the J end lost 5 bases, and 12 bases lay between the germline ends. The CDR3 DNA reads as TGCAGCGTTCTGAGGGCTGGGACCGGGGAGCTGTTTTTT. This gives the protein CSVLRAGTGELFF.

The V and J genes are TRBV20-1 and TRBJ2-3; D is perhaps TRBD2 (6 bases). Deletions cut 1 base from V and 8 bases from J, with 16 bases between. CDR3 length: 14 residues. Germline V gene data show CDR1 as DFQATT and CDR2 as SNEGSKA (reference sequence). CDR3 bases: TGCAGTGCTAGAGGCACACTAGCACCCCTTACGCAGTATTTT. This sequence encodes CSARGTLAPLTQYF.

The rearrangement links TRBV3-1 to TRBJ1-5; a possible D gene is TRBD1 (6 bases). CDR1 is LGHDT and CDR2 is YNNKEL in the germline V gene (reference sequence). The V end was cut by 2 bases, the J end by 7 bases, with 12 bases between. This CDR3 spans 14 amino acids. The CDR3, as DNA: TGTGCCAGCAGCCAAATGACAGGAGGGCAGCCCCAGCATTTT. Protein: CASSQMTGGQPQHF. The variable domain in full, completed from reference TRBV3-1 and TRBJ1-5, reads DTAVSQTPKYLVTQMGNDKSIKCEQNLGHDTMYWYKQDSKKFLKIMFSYNNKELIINETVPNRFSPKSPDKAHLNLHINSLELGDSAVYFCASSQMTGGQPQHFGDGTRLSIL.

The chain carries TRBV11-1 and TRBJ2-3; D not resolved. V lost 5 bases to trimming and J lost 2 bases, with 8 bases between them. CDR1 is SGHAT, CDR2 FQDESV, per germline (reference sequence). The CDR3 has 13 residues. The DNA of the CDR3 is TGTGCCAGCAGCCAACTTTACACAGATACGCAGTATTTT. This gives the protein CASSQLYTDTQYF.

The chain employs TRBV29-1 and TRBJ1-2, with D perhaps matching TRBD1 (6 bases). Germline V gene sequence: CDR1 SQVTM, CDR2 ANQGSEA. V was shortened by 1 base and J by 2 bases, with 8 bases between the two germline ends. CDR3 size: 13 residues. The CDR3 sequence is CSVEAQGNYGYTF. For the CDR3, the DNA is TGCAGCGTTGAAGCCCAGGGGAACTATGGCTACACCTTC.

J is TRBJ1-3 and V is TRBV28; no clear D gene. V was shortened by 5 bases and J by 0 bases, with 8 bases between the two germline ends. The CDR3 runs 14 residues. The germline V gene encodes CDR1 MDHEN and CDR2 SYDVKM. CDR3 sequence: CASSEGFSGNTIYF. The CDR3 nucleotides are TGTGCCAGCAGTGAAGGGTTCTCTGGAAACACCATATATTTT.

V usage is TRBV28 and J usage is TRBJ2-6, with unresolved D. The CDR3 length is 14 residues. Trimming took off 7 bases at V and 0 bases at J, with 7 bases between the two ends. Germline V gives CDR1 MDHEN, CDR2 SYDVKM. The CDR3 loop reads CASNLFSGANVLTF. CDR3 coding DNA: TGTGCCAGCAACCTTTTCTCTGGGGCCAACGTCCTGACTTTC.

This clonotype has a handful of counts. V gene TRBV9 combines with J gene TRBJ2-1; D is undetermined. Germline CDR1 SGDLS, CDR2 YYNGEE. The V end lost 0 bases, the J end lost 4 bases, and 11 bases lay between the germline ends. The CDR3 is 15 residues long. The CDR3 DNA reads TGTGCCAGCAGCGTAGCGGAAGGGATTTACAATGAGCAGTTCTTC. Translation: CASSVAEGIYNEQFF.